This is a list of T cell receptor beta chains from one sample in a study of blood T cells in healthy people across ages. One entry per CDR3 protein, called by TCRdb with MiXCR from the 5' RACE reads. The sample carries about 580,000 distinct CDR3 sequences, roughly 48% recorded once. The sample consisted of blood. All receptors derive from a man older than 75 in good health. Both conserved end residues are part of each CDR3. The D gene is left open where the match is weak. Not all rows give a size; the values are once, few, many and, for expanded clones, a class.

j_call	clone_size	v_call	d_call	cdr3_nt	cdr3_aa
TRBJ1-2	NA	TRBV20-1	NA	TGCAGTGCTCCCGACAACACTAGGGTTAACTATGGCTACACCTTC	CSAPDNTRVNYGYTF
TRBJ1-4	NA	TRBV4-1	NA	TGCGCCAGCAGCCTCTTGGACAGAAGGGAAAAACTGTTTTTT	CASSLLDRREKLFF
TRBJ2-7	NA	TRBV7-3	NA	TGTGCCAGCAGCCCCTCCCGCGGGGCCAATGAGCAGTACTTC	CASSPSRGANEQYF
TRBJ2-1	few	TRBV7-2	NA	TGTGCCAGCAGTCTCCGGGACGAACTCTACAATGAGCAGTTCTTC	CASSLRDELYNEQFF
TRBJ2-7	few	TRBV25-1	NA	TGTGCCAGCCCCAGGGGCGACGAGCAGTACTTC	CASPRGDEQYF
TRBJ2-1	few	TRBV12-3/TRBV12-4	NA	TGTGCCAGCAGGCCCACCGGGGCGGTTTTAAATGAGCAGTTCTTC	CASRPTGAVLNEQFF
TRBJ1-2	NA	TRBV15	NA	TGTGCCACCAGCAGAGATGTGGTGAGGGGCTACACCTTC	CATSRDVVRGYTF
TRBJ2-1	NA	TRBV7-9	TRBD2	TGTGCCAGCAGTTCGCAGCGAAGCGGGGGGCCCACTGAGCAGTTCTTC	CASSSQRSGGPTEQFF
TRBJ1-2	NA	TRBV14	NA	TGTGCCAGCAGCCAAGTAGAAGGGCGAAACTATGGCTACACCTTC	CASSQVEGRNYGYTF
TRBJ2-5	NA	TRBV7-2	TRBD2	TGTGCCAGCAGCTTAGATCTAGCGGGAGTTATGGAGACCCAGTACTTC	CASSLDLAGVMETQYF
TRBJ2-1	NA	TRBV5-6	NA	TGTGCCAGCAGCTTGATCCTAGCGCCCGGGGCCTACAATGAGCAGTTCTTC	CASSLILAPGAYNEQFF
TRBJ2-3	NA	TRBV4-1	TRBD1	TGCGCCAGCAGCCGCCTAGACAGGGTACCTCCAGATACGCAGTATTTT	CASSRLDRVPPDTQYF
TRBJ2-2	NA	TRBV7-9	NA	TGTGCCAGCACCTGGGGGGCATCGAACACCGGGGAGCTGTTTTTT	CASTWGASNTGELFF
TRBJ2-5	NA	TRBV7-9	TRBD1	TGTGCCAGCAGCTTAGATACAGGGGCTATGAGAGAGACCCAGTACTTC	CASSLDTGAMRETQYF
TRBJ2-7	NA	TRBV6-2/TRBV6-3	TRBD1	TGTGCCAGCAGTACTCCCAGGGGGATCTACGAGCAGTACTTC	CASSTPRGIYEQYF
TRBJ2-1	few	TRBV7-2	TRBD2	TGTGCCAGCAGCTTAATGGGGGGGGAGGGTGAGCAGTTCTTC	CASSLMGGEGEQFF
TRBJ2-2	NA	TRBV12-3/TRBV12-4	TRBD2	TGTGCCAGCAGTTTGATTCGACTAGCGGGAGACTCGAACACCGGGGAGCTGTTTTTT	CASSLIRLAGDSNTGELFF
TRBJ2-7	NA	TRBV6-6	NA	TGTGCCAGCGGTACCCATATAGGGAGAACAAATGAGCAGTACTTC	CASGTHIGRTNEQYF
TRBJ2-4	NA	TRBV20-1	NA	TGCAGTGCTGGGGGCGGGGCGAGCATTCAGTACTTC	CSAGGGASIQYF
TRBJ2-7	NA	TRBV11-2	NA	TGTGCCAGCAGCTTAGAAGCGGCCTTATACGAGCAGTACTTC	CASSLEAALYEQYF
TRBJ2-1	many	TRBV6-5	TRBD1	TGTGCCAGCAGACCCCAGGGGGCAGGTTACAATGAGCAGTTCTTC	CASRPQGAGYNEQFF
TRBJ2-5	NA	TRBV6-6	NA	TGTGCCAGCAGTTACTCGGCGGGTTGGGAGACCCAGTACTTC	CASSYSAGWETQYF
TRBJ2-7	few	TRBV11-2	NA	TGTGCCAGCGCGGGGCTAGTGGAGGACGAGCAGTACTTC	CASAGLVEDEQYF